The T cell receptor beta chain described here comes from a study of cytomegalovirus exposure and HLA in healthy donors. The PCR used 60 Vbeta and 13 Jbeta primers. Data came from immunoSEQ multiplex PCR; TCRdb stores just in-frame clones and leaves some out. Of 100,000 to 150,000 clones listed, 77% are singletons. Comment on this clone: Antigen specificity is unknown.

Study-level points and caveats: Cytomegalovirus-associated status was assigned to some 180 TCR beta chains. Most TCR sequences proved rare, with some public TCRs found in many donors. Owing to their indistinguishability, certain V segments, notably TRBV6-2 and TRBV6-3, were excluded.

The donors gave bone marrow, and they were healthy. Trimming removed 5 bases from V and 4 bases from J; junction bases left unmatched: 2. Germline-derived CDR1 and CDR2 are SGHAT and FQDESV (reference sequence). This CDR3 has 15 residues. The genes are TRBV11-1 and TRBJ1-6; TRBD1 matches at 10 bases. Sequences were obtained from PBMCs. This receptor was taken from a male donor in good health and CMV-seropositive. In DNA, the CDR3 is TGTGCCAGCAGCAGACAGGGGGCTTATAATTCACCCCTCCACTTT. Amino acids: CASSRQGAYNSPLHF.